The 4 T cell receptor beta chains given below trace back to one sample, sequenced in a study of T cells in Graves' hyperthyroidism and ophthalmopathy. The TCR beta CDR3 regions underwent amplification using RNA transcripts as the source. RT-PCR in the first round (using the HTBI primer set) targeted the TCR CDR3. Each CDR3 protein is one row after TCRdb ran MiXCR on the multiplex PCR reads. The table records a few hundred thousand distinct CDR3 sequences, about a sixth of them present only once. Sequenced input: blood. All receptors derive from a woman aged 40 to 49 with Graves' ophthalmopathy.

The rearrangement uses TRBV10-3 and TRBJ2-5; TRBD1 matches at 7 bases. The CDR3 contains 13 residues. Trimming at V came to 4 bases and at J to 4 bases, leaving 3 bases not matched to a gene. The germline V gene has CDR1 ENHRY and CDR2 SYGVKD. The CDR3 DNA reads TGTGCCATCAGTGCACAGGGGCGAGAGACCCAGTACTTC. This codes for CAISAQGRETQYF.

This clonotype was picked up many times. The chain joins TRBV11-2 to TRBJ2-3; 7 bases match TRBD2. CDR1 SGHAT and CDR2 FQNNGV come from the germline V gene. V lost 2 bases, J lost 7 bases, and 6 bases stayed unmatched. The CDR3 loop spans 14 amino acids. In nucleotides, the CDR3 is TGTGCCAGCAGCTTACACGGGACTACTAATACGCAGTATTTT. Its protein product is CASSLHGTTNTQYF. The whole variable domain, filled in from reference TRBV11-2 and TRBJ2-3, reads EAGVAQSPRYKIIEKRQSVAFWCNPISGHATLYWYQQILGQGPKLLIQFQNNGVVDDSQLPKDRFSAERLKGVDSTLKIQPAKLEDSAVYLCASSLHGTTNTQYFGPGTRLTVL.

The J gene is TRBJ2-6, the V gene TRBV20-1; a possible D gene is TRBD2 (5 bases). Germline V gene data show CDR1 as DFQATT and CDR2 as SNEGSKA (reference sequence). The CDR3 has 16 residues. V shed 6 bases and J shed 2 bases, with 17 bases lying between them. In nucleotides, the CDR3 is TGCAGTGCCCCAAGGACTGGCCCCGCTGGGGCCAACGTCCTGACTTTC. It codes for CSAPRTGPAGANVLTF.

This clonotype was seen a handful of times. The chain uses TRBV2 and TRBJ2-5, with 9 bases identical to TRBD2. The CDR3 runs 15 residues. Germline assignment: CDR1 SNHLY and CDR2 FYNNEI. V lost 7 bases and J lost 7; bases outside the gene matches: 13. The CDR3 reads CASTEAAGGGLTQYF. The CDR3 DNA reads TGTGCCAGCACTGAGGCTGCGGGAGGGGGCCTGACCCAGTACTTC.